The rows below give T cell receptor beta chains drawn from one sample of a study of Graves' ophthalmopathy and Graves' hyperthyroidism. TCRdb passed the multiplex PCR reads through MiXCR, listing each CDR3 protein once. The repertoire holds around 1,200,000 distinct CDR3 sequences, with about 40% as singletons. Source material: peripheral blood or thyroid tissue (not recorded which). All receptors derive from an adult man with Graves' hyperthyroidism. CDR3s include the opening cysteine and the closing phenylalanine or tryptophan. The D gene is left open where the match is weak. Rows give clone size only sometimes, using once, few, many, or a class for an expanded clone.

TRBV20-1	TRBD1	few	TRBJ1-1	TGCAGTGCTAGAGTTCCCTGGACAGGTGCAGCTTTCTTT	CSARVPWTGAAFF
TRBV10-3	TRBD1	-	TRBJ2-7	TGTGCCATCATGGTCGCAGGGGGAGAGCAGTACTTC	CAIMVAGGEQYF
TRBV9	TRBD1	many	TRBJ1-3	TGTGCCAGCAGCGGACAGGGGTTACATACTGGAAACACCATATATTTT	CASSGQGLHTGNTIYF
TRBV7-9	-	many	TRBJ1-2	TGTGCCAGCAGCTTAGCCAGGACAGAGAAAAACTATGGCTACACCTTC	CASSLARTEKNYGYTF
TRBV19	TRBD2	many	TRBJ2-5	TGTGCCACCAAAACCGGGACTAGCTTCCAAGAGACCCAGTACTTC	CATKTGTSFQETQYF
TRBV18	-	-	TRBJ1-5	TGTGCCAGCTCACCACGGGTTACAAATCAGCCCCAGCATTTT	CASSPRVTNQPQHF
TRBV10-3	-	many	TRBJ1-2	TGTGCCATCAGCTCGGACGGAAGGAACTATGGCTACACCTTC	CAISSDGRNYGYTF
TRBV6-5	TRBD2	many	TRBJ2-5	TGTGCCAGCAGCCGGACTAGAGAAGAGACCCAGTACTTC	CASSRTREETQYF
TRBV20-1	TRBD2	few	TRBJ2-7	TGCAGTGCGAGAAGTAGGTTGCTAGCGGGACGCTACGAGCAGTACTTC	CSARSRLLAGRYEQYF
TRBV4-3	TRBD1	-	TRBJ2-5	TGCGCCAGCAGCCAAGGTGGACAGGGGGCGTCAGAGACCCAGTACTTC	CASSQGGQGASETQYF
TRBV25-1	-	-	TRBJ1-5	TGTGCCAGCAGGGGGGCCGGGGAGCATTTT	CASRGAGEHF
TRBV20-1	TRBD1	many	TRBJ2-5	TGCAGTGAAGGACAGGGCGGAGGGACCCAGTACTTC	CSEGQGGGTQYF
TRBV14	-	-	TRBJ1-2	TGTGCCAGCAGCCAAAGGCCCGGTTATGGCTACACCTTC	CASSQRPGYGYTF
TRBV5-1	-	-	TRBJ1-5	TGCGCCAGCAGCGTGGACAGTCACGAGCATTTT	CASSVDSHEHF
TRBV2	-	-	TRBJ2-2	TGTGCCAGCATGCGAAACACCGGGGAGCTGTTTTTT	CASMRNTGELFF
TRBV12-3/TRBV12-4	TRBD1	-	TRBJ2-5	TGTGCCAGCAGTTTCCGGACAGGGGCAGGAGAGACCCAGTACTTC	CASSFRTGAGETQYF
TRBV5-4	-	-	TRBJ1-1	TGTGCCGGCAGACGTGACCAAGGTGAAGCTTTCTTT	CAGRRDQGEAFF
TRBV7-2	-	-	TRBJ1-2	TGTGCCAGCAGCTTTTTGAGGTTCTATGGCTACACCTTC	CASSFLRFYGYTF
TRBV29-1	TRBD1	many	TRBJ2-7	TGCAGCGTCGACGGACAGGGGGAAGTAGAGCAGTACTTC	CSVDGQGEVEQYF
TRBV7-8	TRBD2	many	TRBJ2-7	TGTGCCAGCAGCTCCACGGCGGGGGGGACACTCACCTACGAGCAGTACTTC	CASSSTAGGTLTYEQYF
TRBV11-2	TRBD1	-	TRBJ2-3	TGTGCCAGCAGCCGTCGGACAGGGTCAGTTTCAGATACGCAGTATTTT	CASSRRTGSVSDTQYF
TRBV6-2/TRBV6-3	-	-	TRBJ2-5	TGTGCCAGCAGTTACTTCAGCATTAGCGGAGAGACCCAGTACTTC	CASSYFSISGETQYF
TRBV5-1	-	-	TRBJ2-6	TGCGCCAGCAGCTGGGACGCTGGGGCCAACGTCCTGACTTTC	CASSWDAGANVLTF
TRBV5-1	-	-	TRBJ1-2	TGCGCCAGCAGCTATCGAAAGGGGGAGCGTGGCTACACCTTC	CASSYRKGERGYTF
TRBV15	-	many	TRBJ1-4	TGTGCCACCAGCAGAACTGGGGCCGGTAACGAAAAACTGTTTTTT	CATSRTGAGNEKLFF
TRBV14	-	-	TRBJ1-1	TGTGCCAGCAGCCAAGACGTCTACGCGTACACTGAAGCTTTCTTT	CASSQDVYAYTEAFF
TRBV7-2	TRBD2	few	TRBJ2-5	TGTGCCAGCCGCCCCGGCTTGCGGGGGGGCCTTGAGACCCAGTACTTC	CASRPGLRGGLETQYF
TRBV5-1	TRBD1	-	TRBJ1-6	TGCGCCAGCGGAGAGGGACAGGGGTCTTCACCCCTCCACTTT	CASGEGQGSSPLHF
TRBV4-2	-	-	TRBJ1-2	TGTGCCAGCAGCCAACCCTGGACATCGCTACGCTATGGCTACACCTTC	CASSQPWTSLRYGYTF
TRBV2	-	-	TRBJ1-1	TGTGCCAGCGGAGGACATGTACAGGGTTGGGTGGTGAACACTGAAGCTTTCTTT	CASGGHVQGWVVNTEAFF
TRBV27	-	few	TRBJ2-5	TGTGCCAGAACAGGGCAAGAGACCCAGTACTTC	CARTGQETQYF
TRBV4-2	-	-	TRBJ1-3	TGTGCCAGCAGCGACGAGGTGAGACCGAACTCTGGAAACACCATATATTTT	CASSDEVRPNSGNTIYF
TRBV7-2	TRBD1	few	TRBJ2-7	TGTGCCAGCAGCTCGTTAGGCAGTGCCGTCCCGGGACAGGGGCCAAACTACGAGCAGTACTTC	CASSSLGSAVPGQGPNYEQYF
TRBV7-9	TRBD2	many	TRBJ2-7	TGTGCCAGCATCGCGGGGGGGACAAGTGACTACGAGCAGTACTTC	CASIAGGTSDYEQYF
TRBV19	TRBD1	many	TRBJ1-6	TGTGCCAGTAGAGCGCCGGACTGGACAGGAGGAGATTCACCCCTCCACTTT	CASRAPDWTGGDSPLHF
TRBV28	-	-	TRBJ1-1	TGTGCCAGCAGGATCCCAGGGACTGAAGCTTTCTTT	CASRIPGTEAFF
TRBV5-1	-	-	TRBJ1-3	TGCGCCAGCAGCTTGGCGGGGGCGTTCGGAAACACCATATATTTT	CASSLAGAFGNTIYF
TRBV19	-	many	TRBJ2-7	TGTGCCAGTAGTGGGTTTGTAGGCTACGAGCAGTACTTC	CASSGFVGYEQYF
TRBV11-2	-	many	TRBJ1-6	TGTGCCAGCAGCCTAAAGAGGGGCTCACCCCTCCACTTT	CASSLKRGSPLHF
TRBV29-1	TRBD1	many	TRBJ2-7	TGCAGCGTTGTCCAACCGGGACAGCTTTACGAGCAGTACTTC	CSVVQPGQLYEQYF
TRBV10-3	-	few	TRBJ1-2	TGTGCCAGCAGTGTAGCTTCCTCGGGGAGTAGAGGCTACACCTTC	CASSVASSGSRGYTF
TRBV15	TRBD1	-	TRBJ2-7	TGTGCCACCAGCAGTGCCGGGACAGGGGGCAAGTACTTC	CATSSAGTGGKYF
TRBV4-1	TRBD1	few	TRBJ1-5	TGCGCCAGCAGCCAAGAAAGAGGGGGCCATCAGCCCCAGCATTTT	CASSQERGGHQPQHF
TRBV29-1	-	many	TRBJ1-2	TGCAGCGTTGACGGCAACTATGGCTACACCTTC	CSVDGNYGYTF
TRBV4-3	-	many	TRBJ2-7	TGCGCCAGCAGCCGCGCCGGTGAGGGTTCGGGCTACGAGCAGTACTTC	CASSRAGEGSGYEQYF
TRBV12-3/TRBV12-4	TRBD1	many	TRBJ1-5	TGTGCCAGCAGATTCCAGGACAGGGCGTATAGCAATCAGCCCCAGCATTTT	CASRFQDRAYSNQPQHF
TRBV10-3	-	many	TRBJ1-6	TGTGCCATCAGTGAGTCCGAGCTAGATAATTCACCCCTCCACTTT	CAISESELDNSPLHF
TRBV7-6	-	few	TRBJ2-7	TGTGCCAGCAGCACCGGGCCTCACCCGGGGGAGCAGTACTTC	CASSTGPHPGEQYF
TRBV30	-	many	TRBJ1-1	TGTGCCTGGAGTGGATACACTGAAGCTTTCTTT	CAWSGYTEAFF